The 16 T cell receptor beta chains reported below all come from one sample, sequenced in a study of beta chain features in type 1 diabetes. Expressed TCRB transcripts were sequenced after all isolated RNA was converted to cDNA. Using immunoSEQ multiplex PCR, the repertoire was profiled, and TCRdb retains in-frame clones only, with some absent. The sample holds about 360,000 clones, 10% to 15% seen once. The specimen sequenced was naive CD4+ T cells from blood. The receptor set was obtained from a young man in good health.

The gene calls are TRBV7-2 and TRBJ2-5, with TRBD1 matching 7 bases. Germline values: CDR1 SGHTA, CDR2 FQGNSA. V lost 5 bases and J lost 5; bases outside the gene matches: 8. This CDR3 comprises 14 residues. The chain's CDR3 is CASSTARGHETQYF. CDR3 nucleotide sequence: TGTGCCAGCAGCACCGCTAGGGGGCACGAGACCCAGTACTTC. The full variable domain, its missing parts supplied by reference TRBV7-2 and TRBJ2-5, is GAGVSQSPSNKVTEKGKDVELRCDPISGHTALYWYRQSLGQGLEFLIYFQGNSAPDKSGLPSDRFSAERTGGSVSTLTIQRTQQEDSAVYLCASSTARGHETQYFGPGTRLLVL.

This clone turned up a few times. The chain recombines TRBV5-1 with TRBJ2-2; 8 positions agree with TRBD1. The V segment lost 0 bases and the J segment 4 bases; nucleotides outside the gene matches: 2. CDR3 size: 15 residues. Germline V gene data show CDR1 as SGHRS and CDR2 as YFSETQ. CDR3 bases: TGCGCCAGCAGCTTGGGGACAGGGCCCACCGGGGAGCTGTTTTTT. Translated, it gives CASSLGTGPTGELFF.

This clone turned up a few times. The chain's CDR3 is CASSSVRGARNQPQHF. The CDR3 coding sequence is TGTGCCAGCAGCTCAGTCAGGGGGGCCCGCAATCAGCCCCAGCATTTT. V and J are TRBV11-2 and TRBJ1-5, with 7 positions matching TRBD1. There are 16 residues in the CDR3. CDR1 is SGHAT and CDR2 is FQNNGV in the germline V gene. Trimming took 4 bases from V and 2 from J; bases not matched to a gene: 8.

The table lists this clone with a few counts. The genes are TRBV7-2 and TRBJ2-2; perhaps TRBD1 as D (6 bases). This CDR3 is 16 amino acids long. Germline loops: CDR1 SGHTA, CDR2 FQGNSA. V was pared by 2 bases and J by 0 bases, with 10 bases between. CDR3 nucleotides: TGTGCCAGCAGCTTATCCGGGACATCGAACACCGGGGAGCTGTTTTTT. Amino acids: CASSLSGTSNTGELFF.

The CDR3 is CASSPRQGDGYTF. CDR3 nucleotide sequence: TGTGCCAGCAGCCCCCGACAGGGTGATGGCTACACCTTC. This chain uses TRBV14 with TRBJ1-2; 7 bases map to TRBD1. The germline V gene has CDR1 SGHDN and CDR2 FVKESK. CDR3 length: 13 amino acids. Trimming cost V 4 bases and J 6 bases; bases outside gene matches: 5.

This clone occurred a few times. The rearrangement uses TRBV14 and TRBJ2-1; D is unresolved. The germline V gene has CDR1 SGHDN and CDR2 FVKESK. There are 15 residues in the CDR3. Trimming took off 1 base at V and 2 bases at J, with 9 bases between the two ends. The CDR3 loop is CASSQGQSTYNEQFF. The DNA of the CDR3 is TGTGCCAGCAGCCAAGGTCAATCTACCTACAATGAGCAGTTCTTC. Based on the CDR3 plus reference TRBV14 and TRBJ2-1, the full variable domain is EAGVTQFPSHSVIEKGQTVTLRCDPISGHDNLYWYRRVMGKEIKFLLHFVKESKQDESGMPNNRFLAERTGGTYSTLKVQPAELEDSGVYFCASSQGQSTYNEQFFGPGTRLTVL.

A few counts support this clone. The rearrangement joins TRBV2 to TRBJ2-5, with TRBD1 matching 10 bases. Trimming took 1 base from V and 5 from J; bases not matched to a gene: 7. This CDR3 contains 16 residues. Looked up from germline, CDR1 is SNHLY and CDR2 is FYNNEI. The CDR3 DNA sequence: TGTGCCAGCAGTGAAGAGACAGGGGGCTTTCGGGAGACCCAGTACTTC. Encoded protein: CASSEETGGFRETQYF.

In this sample, this clone turned up a few times. The V call is TRBV5-1, the J call TRBJ2-6, with TRBD1 identical over 11 bases. Per the germline V gene, CDR1 is SGHRS and CDR2 is YFSETQ. The junction had 2 bases not matched to a gene; V was cut back by 4 bases and J by 2 bases. The CDR3 is 16 residues long. In DNA, the CDR3 is TGCGCCAGCAGCCCGGGACAGGGGGCTGGGGCCAACGTCCTGACTTTC. It is translated as CASSPGQGAGANVLTF.

This clone was observed a handful of times. This chain links TRBV6-5 with TRBJ2-3; 9 positions agree with TRBD2. The CDR3 runs 14 residues. The V gene end was trimmed by 6 bases and the J gene end by 3 bases; junction bases not matched to a gene: 4. The germline gives CDR1 MNHEY, CDR2 SVGAGI. The CDR3 region is CASRAGLATDTQYF. In DNA, the CDR3 is TGTGCCAGCAGAGCAGGACTAGCGACAGATACGCAGTATTTT.

V is TRBV19 and J is TRBJ2-5; the D gene is possibly TRBD1 (6 bases). This CDR3 region has 16 residues. V dropped 3 bases and J dropped 2 bases, with 16 bases sitting between them. Germline assignment: CDR1 LNHDA and CDR2 SQIVND (reference sequence). The CDR3 protein is CASSMVRDTLQETQYF. In DNA form, the CDR3 reads TGTGCCAGTAGTATGGTCCGGGACACCTTACAAGAGACCCAGTACTTC.

This chain uses TRBV6-1 with TRBJ1-2; D might be TRBD1 (5 bases). The CDR3 sequence is 18 residues long. V was cut by 2 bases and J by 0 bases, with 19 bases left in between. Germline assignment: CDR1 MNHNS and CDR2 SASEGT. The DNA of the CDR3 is TGTGCCAGCAGTGAAAAGGGGCATCGCAGACCGTCTAACTATGGCTACACCTTC. Translated, it gives CASSEKGHRRPSNYGYTF.

This clone has just a few counts. The rearrangement joins TRBV7-2 to TRBJ2-7, with unresolved D. V was trimmed by 4 bases and J by 2 bases, leaving 9 bases between them. The germline V gene encodes CDR1 SGHTA and CDR2 FQGNSA. The CDR3 covers 13 residues. DNA of the CDR3: TGTGCCAGCAGCTACCAGGTTCCCTACGAGCAGTACTTC. This gives the protein CASSYQVPYEQYF.

Only a few counts were recorded for this clone. The rearrangement joins TRBV30 to TRBJ2-2, with D hard to call. With 2 bases removed from V and 6 bases from J, the gap between germline ends came to 13 bases. The CDR3 extends over 14 amino acids. Per the germline V gene, CDR1 is GTSNPN and CDR2 is SVGIG (reference sequence). This chain's CDR3 is CAWSPNIQAGELFF. The CDR3 DNA sequence: TGTGCCTGGAGTCCCAACATTCAAGCCGGGGAGCTGTTTTTT.

The J gene is TRBJ1-4, the V gene TRBV6-5, with D unresolved. The CDR3 runs 12 residues. V dropped 6 bases and J dropped 2 bases, with 4 bases sitting between them. The germline V gene encodes CDR1 MNHEY and CDR2 SVGAGI. CDR3 residues: CASSRTNEKLFF. The CDR3 nucleotides are TGTGCCAGCAGCCGTACTAATGAAAAACTGTTTTTT.

The rearrangement uses TRBV6-1 and TRBJ1-5; possible D gene TRBD1, 5 bases. Germline assignment: CDR1 MNHNS and CDR2 SASEGT. V was shortened by 3 bases and J by 7 bases, with 10 bases between the two germline ends. CDR3 length: 13 residues. CDR3 nucleotide sequence: TGTGCCAGCAGTGAGGCCCGGGGGCAGCCCCAGCATTTT. This encodes CASSEARGQPQHF.

The J gene is TRBJ2-7, the V gene TRBV28; 10 nucleotides match TRBD2. Per the germline V gene, CDR1 is MDHEN and CDR2 is SYDVKM. The CDR3 has 15 amino acids. The V gene end was trimmed by 3 bases and the J gene end by 0 bases; junction bases not matched to a gene: 2. The CDR3 spells CASSLASGSSYEQYF. The CDR3 DNA follows: TGTGCCAGCAGTTTGGCTAGCGGGAGCTCCTACGAGCAGTACTTC.